The 9 T cell receptor beta chains below all came from one sample that was sequenced in a study of blood T cell repertoires in COVID-19. The protocol was immunoSEQ multiplex PCR, while the TCRdb copy is restricted to in-frame clones and leaves out a portion. The sample records fewer than 200,000 clones, under 85% being singletons. Sequenced input: peripheral blood. The receptors shown here come from a woman aged 80 or older with acute or convalescent COVID-19.

The rearrangement joins TRBV7-2 to TRBJ1-4; TRBD1 is a possible D gene (5 bases). The CDR3 extends over 15 amino acids. Trimming removed 0 bases from V and 7 bases from J, with 12 bases in between. CDR1 is SGHTA, CDR2 FQGNSA, per germline. The CDR3 loop reads CASSLAWGVAEKLFF. The DNA for the CDR3 is TGTGCCAGCAGCTTAGCTTGGGGGGTCGCTGAAAAACTGTTTTTT.

This clone was counted once. The chain couples TRBV29-1 to TRBJ2-5; no clear D gene. V was clipped by 2 bases and J by 1 base, with 14 bases between them. Germline assignment: CDR1 SQVTM and CDR2 ANQGSEA. The CDR3 is made up of 15 amino acids. CDR3 sequence: CSVEKSSRIQETQYF. The CDR3 DNA is TGCAGCGTTGAAAAGTCCTCCAGGATCCAAGAGACCCAGTACTTC.

The CDR3 here is CATFPATSGSHSTDTQYF. CDR3 sequence (DNA): TGTGCCACTTTTCCTGCGACTAGCGGGAGCCACAGCACAGATACGCAGTATTTT. This sequence joins TRBV19 and TRBJ2-3, with 12 bases that match TRBD2. The CDR3 consists of 18 residues. The germline V gene has CDR1 LNHDA and CDR2 SQIVND (reference sequence). V lost 10 bases, J lost 0 bases, and 14 bases stayed unmatched.

The V and J genes are TRBV5-1 and TRBJ2-7; 7 bases align to TRBD1. V lost 1 base to trimming and J lost 1 base; unmatched junction nucleotides: 5. The CDR3 spans 15 residues. Germline V gives CDR1 SGHRS, CDR2 YFSETQ. CDR3 sequence reads: CASSLTGRGSYEQYF. CDR3 nucleotide sequence: TGCGCCAGCAGCTTGACGGGCAGGGGGTCCTACGAGCAGTACTTC.

Details on this clone: This specimen includes other DNA sequences encoding the same CDR3. The chain joins TRBV10-3 to TRBJ1-5; maybe TRBD1 (5 bases). Looked up from germline, CDR1 is ENHRY and CDR2 is SYGVKD. Trimming shortened V by 3 bases and J by 0 bases, and 9 bases separated the two germline ends. This CDR3 comprises 15 residues. CDR3 nucleotides: TGTGCCATCAGTGATCAGGGCTCTAGCAATCAGCCCCAGCATTTT. Protein: CAISDQGSSNQPQHF.

This clone was picked up a small number of times. The V gene is TRBV27, the J gene TRBJ2-5; the match to TRBD1 covers 8 bases. Germline CDR1 is MNHEY and CDR2 is SMNVEV (reference sequence). Trimming cost V 3 bases and J 0 bases; bases outside gene matches: 15. This CDR3 has 19 amino acids. The CDR3 sequence: CASSFSQSGNRGYQETQYF. For the CDR3, the DNA is TGTGCCAGCAGTTTCTCCCAGTCTGGAAACAGGGGGTACCAAGAGACCCAGTACTTC.

The chain is built from TRBV5-4 and TRBJ2-3; D perhaps matches TRBD2 (6 bases). Germline V gene data show CDR1 as SGHNT and CDR2 as YYREEE (reference sequence). The CDR3 spans 15 residues. The V end was cut by 4 bases, the J end by 1 base, with 13 bases between. CDR3 coding DNA: TGTGCCAGCAGCACGCGGAGGGGTGGCACAGATACGCAGTATTTT. Its translation: CASSTRRGGTDTQYF.

This clone appeared once. The chain carries TRBV7-7 and TRBJ2-2; 7 bases align to TRBD1. Germline CDR1 reads SSHAT; CDR2 reads FNYEAQ (reference sequence). The CDR3 runs 15 residues. The trim removed 5 bases at V and 5 bases at J, leaving 8 bases unmatched. The CDR3 protein is CASSADREWTGELFF. CDR3 DNA: TGTGCCAGCAGCGCTGACAGGGAATGGACCGGGGAGCTGTTTTTT.

The J gene is TRBJ1-4, the V gene TRBV5-5; D is unclear. From germline, CDR1 is SGHKS and CDR2 YYEKEE (reference sequence). The length of the CDR3 is 15 residues. The V end lost 2 bases, the J end lost 5 bases, and 13 bases lay between the germline ends. CDR3 nucleotides: TGTGCCAGCAGCTTTCGGGGAGTCCTGAATGAAAAACTGTTTTTT. The encoded protein is CASSFRGVLNEKLFF.